This TCR beta chain is from a study of blood T cell repertoires in COVID-19. J gave up 4 bases and V 4 bases, and 7 bases lay outside the gene matches. The CDR3 runs to 16 residues. The V gene's germline CDR1 is MDHEN and CDR2 SYDVKM. As processed by the authors: Nucleated cell number was recorded as an estimate derived from reference gene primer amplification. Generated by immunoSEQ multiplex PCR, the TCRdb table keeps only in-frame clones and is missing some. V and J calls and clone size come straight from that table; D and trimming were deduced from the DNA. The table has over 150,000 clones, roughly 83% seen once.

This rearrangement joins TRBV28 to TRBJ2-1; TRBD1 aligns across 10 bases. The origin of this receptor is a woman between 40 and 55 years old with COVID-19, enrolled during active disease. Sequenced material: peripheral blood. As DNA, the CDR3 is TGTGCCAGCAGTTCCCGGGACAGGGGAGCATACAATGAGCAGTTCTTC. Translating it yields CASSSRDRGAYNEQFF.